What follows are 5 T cell receptor beta chains derived from one specimen sequenced in a study of blood T cell repertoires in COVID-19 (dated by TCRdb to 2020 to 2021). The method was the immunoSEQ multiplex PCR assay. TCRdb holds this immuneACCESS table with in-frame rearrangements only. Some clones are missing; in checked studies, unresolved V genes explain under half, and the rest has no known cause. A total of approximately 230,000 clones appear in this sample, approximately 82% of them only once. 15% of the sample lies in the top ten. Material for sequencing was PBMCs or T cells enriched from blood (not recorded which). These receptors came from a man in his forties or fifties who had recovered from COVID-19.

V gene TRBV14 combines with J gene TRBJ2-4, with TRBD1 identical over 11 bases. The V and J ends lost 2 bases and 9 bases, in that order; junction bases with no gene match: 3. The CDR3 covers 14 residues. Germline V gives CDR1 SGHDN, CDR2 FVKESK. DNA of the CDR3: TGTGCCAGCAGCCAACAGGGACAGGGGGTCATTCAGTACTTC. This sequence encodes CASSQQGQGVIQYF.

The J gene is TRBJ1-6, the V gene TRBV25-1; the D is unclear. Germline values: CDR1 MGHDK, CDR2 SYGVNS. The CDR3 covers 12 residues. V lost 3 bases to trimming and J lost 13 bases, with 10 bases between them. The CDR3 coding sequence is TGTGCCAGCAGTGAGGGCTCGCCTCCCCTCCACTTT. Translating it yields CASSEGSPPLHF.

J is TRBJ1-4 and V is TRBV27; D remains unclear. This CDR3 comprises 13 residues. Germline values: CDR1 MNHEY, CDR2 SMNVEV (reference sequence). The germline V and J ends were trimmed by 6 bases and 8 bases, with 13 bases remaining between them. CDR3 in DNA: TGTGCCAGCAGCCGCGGGAGGGAGGAAAAACTGTTTTTT. The encoded protein is CASSRGREEKLFF.

The J gene is TRBJ2-7, the V gene TRBV28; weak D call: TRBD1 (6 bases). Trimming cost V 1 base and J 13 bases, with 14 bases left between them. This CDR3 comprises 12 residues. Germline V gene sequence: CDR1 MDHEN, CDR2 SYDVKM. In nucleotides, the CDR3 is TGTGCCAGCAGTTTATTCCAGGGGAAGGGATACTTC. This translates into CASSLFQGKGYF.

This clone was seen just once. The genes are TRBV3-1 (or the pseudogene TRBV3-2) and TRBJ2-5; 7 bases align to TRBD1. J lost 3 bases, V lost 0 bases, and 1 base had no gene match. Germline CDR1 reads LGHDT; CDR2 reads YNNKEL (reference sequence). The CDR3 runs to 14 residues. This CDR3 reads CASSQDDREETQYF. The CDR3 bases are TGTGCCAGCAGCCAAGATGACAGGGAAGAGACCCAGTACTTC.